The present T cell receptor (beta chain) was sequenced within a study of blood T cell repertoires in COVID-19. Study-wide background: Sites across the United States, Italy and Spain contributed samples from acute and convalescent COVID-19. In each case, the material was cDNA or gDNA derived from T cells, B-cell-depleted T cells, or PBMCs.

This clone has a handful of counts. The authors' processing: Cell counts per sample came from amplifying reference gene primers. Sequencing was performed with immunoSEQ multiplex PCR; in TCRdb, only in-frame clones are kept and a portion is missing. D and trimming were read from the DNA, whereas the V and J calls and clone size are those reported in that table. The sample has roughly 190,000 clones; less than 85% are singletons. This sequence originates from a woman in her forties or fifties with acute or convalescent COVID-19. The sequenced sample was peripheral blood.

The CDR3 protein is CASSRDMSSYEQYF. DNA for the CDR3: TGCGCCAGCAGCCGGGACATGTCATCCTACGAGCAGTACTTC. The genes are TRBV5-1 and TRBJ2-7; D perhaps matches TRBD1 (6 bases). This CDR3 is built from 14 residues. Germline CDR1 and CDR2: SGHRS and YFSETQ. The germline V and J ends were trimmed by 4 bases and 1 base, with 12 bases remaining between them. Filled out from reference TRBV5-1 and TRBJ2-7, the complete variable domain reads KAGVTQTPRYLIKTRGQQVTLSCSPISGHRSVSWYQQTPGQGLQFLFEYFSETQRNKGNFPGRFSGRQFSNSRSEMNVSTLELGDSALYLCASSRDMSSYEQYFGPGTRLTVT.